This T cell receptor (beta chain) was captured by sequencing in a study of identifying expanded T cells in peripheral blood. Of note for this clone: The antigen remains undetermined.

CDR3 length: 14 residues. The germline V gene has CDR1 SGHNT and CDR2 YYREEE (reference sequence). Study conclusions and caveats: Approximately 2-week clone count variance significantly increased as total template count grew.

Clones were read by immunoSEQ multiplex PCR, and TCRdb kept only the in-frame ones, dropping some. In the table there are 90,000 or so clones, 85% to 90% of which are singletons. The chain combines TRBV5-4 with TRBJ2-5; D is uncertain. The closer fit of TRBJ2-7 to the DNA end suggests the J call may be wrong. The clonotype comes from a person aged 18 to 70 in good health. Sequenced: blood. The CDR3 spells CASSLRSQGYEQYF. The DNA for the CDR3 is TGTGCCAGCAGCTTGCGTTCCCAAGGCTACGAGCAGTACTTC.